The entry below describes one TCR beta chain. Looked up from germline, CDR1 is SGHRS and CDR2 is YFSETQ. The CDR3 is made up of 14 amino acids. With 2 bases clipped from V and 1 base from J, the junction kept 3 bases outside the gene matches. Sequencing was performed with immunoSEQ multiplex PCR; in TCRdb, only in-frame clones are kept and a portion is missing. The sample holds roughly 67,000 clones; around 93% are singletons and the top ten take about 2.7%. This specimen belongs to a study of T cells after somatic rescue of genetic block. This sequence originates from a middle-aged man. Sequencing was performed on peripheral blood mononuclear cells (PBMCs). J is TRBJ2-7 and V is TRBV5-1; 7 nucleotides match TRBD1. The CDR3 loop reads CASSFGQDSYEQYF. The CDR3 bases are TGCGCCAGCAGCTTCGGACAGGATTCCTACGAGCAGTACTTC.